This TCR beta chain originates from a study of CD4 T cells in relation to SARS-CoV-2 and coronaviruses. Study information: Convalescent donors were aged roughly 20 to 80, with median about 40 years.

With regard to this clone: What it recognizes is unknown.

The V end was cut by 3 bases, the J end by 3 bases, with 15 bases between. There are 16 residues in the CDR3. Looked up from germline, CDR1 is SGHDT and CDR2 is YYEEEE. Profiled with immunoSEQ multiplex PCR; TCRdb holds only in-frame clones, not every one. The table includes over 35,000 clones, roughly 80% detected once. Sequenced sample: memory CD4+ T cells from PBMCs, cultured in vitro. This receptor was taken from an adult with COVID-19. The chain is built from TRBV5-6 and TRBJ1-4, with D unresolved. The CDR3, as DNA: TGTGCCAGCAGCTCGGTCAAAGGGAAGGCTAATGAAAAACTGTTTTTT. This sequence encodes CASSSVKGKANEKLFF.